These T cell receptor beta chains were read from a single sample in a study of shared clonotypes between healthy human individuals. Sequencing was performed with immunoSEQ multiplex PCR; in TCRdb, only in-frame clones are kept and a portion is missing. The data contain under 1,100,000 clones, about 77% of them seen just once; the ten biggest clones take up approximately 1.5%. The sequenced sample was memory CD4+ T cells sorted from blood. Every receptor here comes from a young man in good health. The CDR3 runs from the conserved cysteine through the conserved F or W. Each record gives: J gene, D gene, clone size, V gene, CDR3 protein, CDR3 DNA. The D gene is left open where the match is weak. Clone size is not always given. Where it is, it says once, few, many or a class for expanded clones.

TRBJ2-7 | TRBD2 | - | TRBV29-1 | CSITTSMGAYEQYF | TGCAGCATCACGACTAGCATGGGCGCCTACGAGCAGTACTTC
TRBJ2-5 | TRBD1 | few | TRBV5-1 | CASSHGTGRETQYF | TGCGCCAGCAGCCACGGGACAGGGCGTGAGACCCAGTACTTC
TRBJ2-3 | TRBD1 | - | TRBV28 | CASSLPQTGTDTQYF | TGTGCCAGCAGTTTACCACAGACAGGGACAGATACGCAGTATTTT
TRBJ1-2 | TRBD1 | - | TRBV18 | CASSPLGQEFYGYTF | TGTGCCAGCTCACCACTGGGACAGGAGTTCTATGGCTACACCTTC
TRBJ2-3 | - | - | TRBV11-2 | CASSLGGWGTDTQYF | TGTGCCAGCAGCTTAGGGGGCTGGGGGACAGATACGCAGTATTTT
TRBJ1-1 | - | - | TRBV28 | CASSFPGGHEAFF | TGTGCCAGCAGTTTCCCTGGGGGCCATGAAGCTTTCTTT
TRBJ1-1 | TRBD1 | - | TRBV5-1 | CASSRDRANTEAFF | TGCGCCAGCAGTCGGGACAGGGCGAACACTGAAGCTTTCTTT
TRBJ2-2 | - | - | TRBV15 | CATSRDRAGKNTGELFF | TGTGCCACCAGCAGAGATAGGGCAGGGAAGAACACCGGGGAGCTGTTTTTT
TRBJ2-3 | TRBD2 | many | TRBV7-9 | CASSLEASGNPYTQYF | TGTGCCAGCAGCTTAGAGGCTAGCGGGAATCCATATACGCAGTATTTT
TRBJ1-2 | TRBD1 | - | TRBV6-1 | CATGPGQGDYGYTF | TGTGCCACCGGCCCGGGACAGGGGGACTATGGCTACACCTTC